This TCR beta chain derives from a study of T cells expressing NK-cell markers. About the research overall: The TCR beta repertoires originated in sorted CD3+CD56+NKG2C+, CD3+CD56+NKG2C- and CD3+CD56-NKG2C+ T cells.

Germline V gene sequence: CDR1 SGHAT, CDR2 FQNNGV. The CDR3 spans 18 residues. 5'RACE template switching built TCR beta cDNA with unique molecular identifiers. TCRdb re-called the 5' RACE reads; one entry per CDR3 protein, DNA not given. The listing records almost 450,000 distinct CDR3 sequences. The sequencing sample was made of blood T cells: a sorted CD56 or NKG2C T cell subset, CD4+ or CD8+ T cells, or bulk PBMC T cells (not recorded which). The clonotype originates from a woman aged 18-70 years in good health. The J gene is TRBJ2-1, the V gene TRBV11-2. The CDR3 sequence: CASSLGLAVRSSYNEQFF. Based on the CDR3 plus reference TRBV11-2 and TRBJ2-1, the full variable domain is EAGVAQSPRYKIIEKRQSVAFWCNPISGHATLYWYQQILGQGPKLLIQFQNNGVVDDSQLPKDRFSAERLKGVDSTLKIQPAKLEDSAVYLCASSLGLAVRSSYNEQFFGPGTRLTVL.